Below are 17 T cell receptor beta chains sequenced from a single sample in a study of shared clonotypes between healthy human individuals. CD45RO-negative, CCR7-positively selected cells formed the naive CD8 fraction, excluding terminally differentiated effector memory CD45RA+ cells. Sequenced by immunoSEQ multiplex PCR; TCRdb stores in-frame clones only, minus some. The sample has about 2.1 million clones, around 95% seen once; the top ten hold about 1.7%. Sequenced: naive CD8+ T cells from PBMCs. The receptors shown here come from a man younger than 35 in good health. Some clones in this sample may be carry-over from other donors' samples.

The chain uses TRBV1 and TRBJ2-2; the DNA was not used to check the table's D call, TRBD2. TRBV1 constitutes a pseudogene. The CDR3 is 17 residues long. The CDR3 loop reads CTSSQKTSGANTGELFF. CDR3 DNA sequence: TGCACCAGCAGCCAAAAAACTAGCGGGGCCAACACCGGGGAGCTGTTTTTT.

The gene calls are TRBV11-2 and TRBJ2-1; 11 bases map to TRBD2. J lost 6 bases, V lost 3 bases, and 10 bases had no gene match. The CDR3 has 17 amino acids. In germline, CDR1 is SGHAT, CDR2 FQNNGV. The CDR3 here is CASSFFPLAGGPNEQFF. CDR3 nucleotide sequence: TGTGCCAGCAGCTTTTTCCCTCTAGCGGGAGGTCCCAATGAGCAGTTCTTC.

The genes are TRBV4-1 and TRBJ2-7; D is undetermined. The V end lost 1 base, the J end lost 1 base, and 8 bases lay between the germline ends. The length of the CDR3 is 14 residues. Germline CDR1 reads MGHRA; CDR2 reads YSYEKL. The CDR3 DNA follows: TGCGCCAGCAGCCAAGGTCGCTGGTCCTACGAGCAGTACTTC. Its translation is CASSQGRWSYEQYF.

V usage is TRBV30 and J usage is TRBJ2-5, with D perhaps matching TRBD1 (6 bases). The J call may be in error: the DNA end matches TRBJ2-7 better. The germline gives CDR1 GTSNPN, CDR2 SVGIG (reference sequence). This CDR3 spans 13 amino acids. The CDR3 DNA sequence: TGTGCCTCCAACGGACCAGGGGCCTACGAGCAGTACTTC. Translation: CASNGPGAYEQYF.

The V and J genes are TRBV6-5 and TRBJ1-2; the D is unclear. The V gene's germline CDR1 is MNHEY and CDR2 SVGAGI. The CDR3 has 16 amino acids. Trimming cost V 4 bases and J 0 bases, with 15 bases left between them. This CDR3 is CASSSRTKDSNYGYTF. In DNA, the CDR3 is TGTGCCAGCAGTTCCCGCACAAAGGATTCTAACTATGGCTACACCTTC.

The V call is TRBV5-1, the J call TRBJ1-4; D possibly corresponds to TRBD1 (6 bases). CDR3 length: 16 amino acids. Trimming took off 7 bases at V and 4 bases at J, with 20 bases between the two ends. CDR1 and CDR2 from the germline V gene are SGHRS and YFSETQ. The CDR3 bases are TGCGCCAGCTCCTCTGGGGGGGGGCAGCTTAATGAAAAACTGTTTTTT. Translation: CASSSGGGQLNEKLFF.

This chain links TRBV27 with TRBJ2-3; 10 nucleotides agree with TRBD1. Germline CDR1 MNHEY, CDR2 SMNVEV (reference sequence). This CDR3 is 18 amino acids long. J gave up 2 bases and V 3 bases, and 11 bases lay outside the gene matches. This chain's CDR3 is CASSFDFPGQGYTDTQYF. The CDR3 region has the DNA TGTGCCAGCAGTTTTGATTTCCCGGGACAGGGGTACACAGATACGCAGTATTTT.

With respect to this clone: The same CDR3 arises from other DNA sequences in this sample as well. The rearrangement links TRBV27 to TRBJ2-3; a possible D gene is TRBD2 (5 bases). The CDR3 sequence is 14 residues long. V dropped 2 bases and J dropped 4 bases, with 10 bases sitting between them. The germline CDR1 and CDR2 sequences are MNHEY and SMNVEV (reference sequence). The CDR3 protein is CASSLLASADTQYF. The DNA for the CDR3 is TGTGCCAGCAGTTTACTAGCTAGTGCAGATACGCAGTATTTT.

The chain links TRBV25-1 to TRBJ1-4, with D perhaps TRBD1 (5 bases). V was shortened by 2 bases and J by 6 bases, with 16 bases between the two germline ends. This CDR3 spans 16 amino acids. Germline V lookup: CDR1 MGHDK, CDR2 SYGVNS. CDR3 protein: CASSERVGPEDEKLFF. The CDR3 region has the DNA TGTGCCAGCAGTGAACGGGTGGGGCCGGAGGATGAAAAACTGTTTTTT.

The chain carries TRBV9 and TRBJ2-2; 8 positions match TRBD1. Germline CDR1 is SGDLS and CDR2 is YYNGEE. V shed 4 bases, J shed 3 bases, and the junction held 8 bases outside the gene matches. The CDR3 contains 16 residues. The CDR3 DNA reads TGTGCCAGCAGCATTTCGACAGGGGTGGACACCGGGGAGCTGTTTTTT. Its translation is CASSISTGVDTGELFF.

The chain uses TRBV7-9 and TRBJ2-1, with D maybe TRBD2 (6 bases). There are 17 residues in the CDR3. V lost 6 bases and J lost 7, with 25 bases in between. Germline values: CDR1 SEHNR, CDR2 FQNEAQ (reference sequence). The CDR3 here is CASSLRSRAVGGNEQFF. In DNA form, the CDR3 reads TGTGCCAGCAGTCTTCGTTCGCGGGCTGTCGGGGGTAATGAGCAGTTCTTC.

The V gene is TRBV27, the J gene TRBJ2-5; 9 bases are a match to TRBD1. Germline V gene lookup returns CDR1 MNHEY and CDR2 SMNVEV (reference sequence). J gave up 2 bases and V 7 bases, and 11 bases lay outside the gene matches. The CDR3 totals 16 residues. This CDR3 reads CASTLSPGTGQETQYF. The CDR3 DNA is TGTGCCAGCACCTTAAGTCCCGGGACAGGGCAAGAGACCCAGTACTTC.

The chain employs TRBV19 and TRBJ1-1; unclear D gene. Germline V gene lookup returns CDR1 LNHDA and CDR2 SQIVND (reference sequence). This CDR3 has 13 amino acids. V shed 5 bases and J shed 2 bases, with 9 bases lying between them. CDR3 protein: CASSSRPNTEAFF. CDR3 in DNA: TGTGCCAGTAGTTCACGACCAAACACTGAAGCTTTCTTT.

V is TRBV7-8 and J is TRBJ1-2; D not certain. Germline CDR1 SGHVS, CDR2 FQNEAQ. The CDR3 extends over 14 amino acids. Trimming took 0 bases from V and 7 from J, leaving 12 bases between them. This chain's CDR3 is CASSLAYGRVGYTF. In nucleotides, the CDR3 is TGTGCCAGCAGCTTAGCGTATGGGAGGGTTGGCTACACCTTC.

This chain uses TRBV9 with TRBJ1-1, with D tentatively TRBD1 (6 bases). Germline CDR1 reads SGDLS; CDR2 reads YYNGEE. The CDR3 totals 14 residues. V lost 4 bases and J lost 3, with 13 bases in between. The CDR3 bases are TGTGCCAGCAGCAGGGGGTTGGCGGACACTGAAGCTTTCTTT. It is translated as CASSRGLADTEAFF.

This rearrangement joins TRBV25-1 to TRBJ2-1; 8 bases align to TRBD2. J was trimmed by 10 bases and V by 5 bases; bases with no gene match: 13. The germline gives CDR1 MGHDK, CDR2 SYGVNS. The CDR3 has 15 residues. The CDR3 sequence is CASSKREPIFEEQFF. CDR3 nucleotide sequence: TGTGCCAGCAGTAAGCGGGAGCCCATATTCGAGGAGCAGTTCTTC.

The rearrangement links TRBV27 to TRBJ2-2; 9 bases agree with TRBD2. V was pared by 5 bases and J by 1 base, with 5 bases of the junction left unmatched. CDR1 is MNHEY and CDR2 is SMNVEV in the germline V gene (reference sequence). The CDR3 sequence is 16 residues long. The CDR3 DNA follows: TGTGCCAGCAGTCCGACTAGCGGAATGAACACCGGGGAGCTGTTTTTT. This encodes CASSPTSGMNTGELFF.